These 18 T cell receptor beta chains were all obtained from the same sample, sequenced in a study of blood T cell repertoires in COVID-19 (dated by TCRdb to the early 2020s). The method behind the library was the immunoSEQ multiplex PCR assay. TCRdb limited this immuneACCESS table to in-frame rearrangements with V and J called. A share of clones is missing; checked studies link under half to unresolved V genes, and the rest is unexplained. The table for this sample lists 150,000 to 200,000 clones; 70% to 90% of them were counted only once. The leading ten clones occupy roughly 8% of the sample. Specimen: peripheral blood. The receptors come from a man aged 60 to 75 with acute or convalescent COVID-19.

V is TRBV4-1 and J is TRBJ1-2; 9 bases align to TRBD1. The length of the CDR3 is 18 residues. V lost 1 base to trimming and J lost 4 bases; unmatched junction nucleotides: 13. Germline lookup yields CDR1 MGHRA and CDR2 YSYEKL. This CDR3 reads CASSQASLPGQGLYGYTF. In nucleotides, the CDR3 is TGCGCCAGCAGCCAAGCCTCGTTACCGGGACAGGGACTCTATGGCTACACCTTC.

V and J are TRBV5-1 and TRBJ2-1; 9 bases align to TRBD2. The CDR3 extends over 15 amino acids. Germline-derived CDR1 and CDR2 are SGHRS and YFSETQ. V trimming: 0 bases; J trimming: 5 bases; junction bases outside the gene matches: 3. CDR3 bases: TGCGCCAGCAGCTTGGTGGCTAGCGGGGACAATGAGCAGTTCTTC. It specifies CASSLVASGDNEQFF.

The chain joins TRBV5-1 to TRBJ1-2, with D possibly TRBD1 on 6 matching bases. This CDR3 region has 13 residues. V dropped 4 bases and J dropped 4 bases, with 11 bases sitting between them. Germline lookup yields CDR1 SGHRS and CDR2 YFSETQ. In DNA, the CDR3 is TGCGCCAGCAGCGCGACAGGTAGCTATGGCTACACCTTC. It translates to CASSATGSYGYTF.

The chain combines TRBV18 with TRBJ1-2, with D unclear. The CDR3 has 13 residues. The germline V gene has CDR1 KGHSH and CDR2 LQKENI. Trimming took 2 bases from V and 6 from J, leaving 10 bases between them. The CDR3 protein is CASSPGLLDGYTF. The CDR3 coding sequence is TGTGCCAGCTCACCAGGACTACTGGATGGCTACACCTTC.

The chain couples TRBV28 to TRBJ1-1, with a weak D call TRBD1 (5 bases). V gave up 2 bases and J gave up 0 bases, with 7 bases separating them. CDR1 and CDR2 from the germline V gene are MDHEN and SYDVKM. The CDR3 is made up of 14 amino acids. In DNA, the CDR3 is TGTGCCAGCAGTTTAGCAGGGATGAACACTGAAGCTTTCTTT. Translating gives CASSLAGMNTEAFF.

For the CDR3, the DNA is TGCAGCGTTGAAGGAGGCGGGACAGCCACCTATGGCTACACCTTC. Residues: CSVEGGGTATYGYTF. This chain links TRBV29-1 with TRBJ1-2, with 7 nucleotides matching TRBD1. CDR3 length: 15 amino acids. With V trimmed by 1 base and J by 4 bases, 9 bases remained unmatched. The germline gives CDR1 SQVTM, CDR2 ANQGSEA.

J is TRBJ2-2 and V is TRBV9, with D perhaps TRBD2 (6 bases). The CDR3 totals 16 residues. V lost 3 bases, J lost 8 bases, and 20 bases lay in between. Germline-derived CDR1 and CDR2 are SGDLS and YYNGEE. The CDR3 coding sequence is TGTGCCAGCAGCGCCCCGGGACGGGGGTCATGGGGGGAGCTGTTTTTT. Protein sequence: CASSAPGRGSWGELFF.

The rearrangement links TRBV5-1 to TRBJ2-1; 7 bases are shared with TRBD1. The germline V gene has CDR1 SGHRS and CDR2 YFSETQ. V shed 4 bases, J shed 8 bases, and the junction held 9 bases outside the gene matches. There are 14 residues in the CDR3. CDR3 sequence reads: CASSPQTGRHEQFF. The CDR3 nucleotides are TGCGCCAGCAGCCCACAGACAGGGCGGCATGAGCAGTTCTTC.

The chain is built from TRBV6-6 and TRBJ1-5; TRBD1 matches 7 bases. Unmatched junction bases numbered 4, after V lost 4 bases and J lost 7 bases. The CDR3 loop spans 13 amino acids. Looked up from germline, CDR1 is MNHNY and CDR2 is SVGAGI (reference sequence). This CDR3 reads CASSSGTVQPQHF. For the CDR3, the DNA is TGTGCCAGCAGTTCCGGGACAGTCCAGCCCCAGCATTTT.

This clone has only a few counts. The V gene is TRBV6-5, the J gene TRBJ2-7; 10 bases fit TRBD1. After removal of 8 bases from V and 5 bases from J, the junction contained 6 bases not matched to a gene. CDR1 is MNHEY and CDR2 is SVGAGI in the germline V gene. The CDR3 covers 13 residues. CDR3 loop: CASVRQGANEQYF. In nucleotides, the CDR3 is TGTGCCAGCGTGCGACAGGGGGCAAACGAGCAGTACTTC.

This chain joins TRBV7-9 and TRBJ2-7, with D possibly matching TRBD1 (5 bases). V lost 1 base and J 2 bases, leaving 9 bases between the germline ends. This CDR3 is built from 14 residues. The germline V gene has CDR1 SEHNR and CDR2 FQNEAQ (reference sequence). CDR3 DNA: TGTGCCAGCAGCTTAGAGGCAGGGACCTACGAGCAGTACTTC. Amino acid sequence: CASSLEAGTYEQYF.

The chain links TRBV4-1 to TRBJ1-4; 7 bases map to TRBD1. Germline CDR1 MGHRA, CDR2 YSYEKL. V shed 0 bases and J 7 bases; nucleotides not matched to a gene: 5. The CDR3 extends over 15 amino acids. DNA for the CDR3: TGCGCCAGCAGCCAAGATAGGGCAGGGGGTGAAAAACTGTTTTTT. Protein: CASSQDRAGGEKLFF.

The chain uses TRBV10-1 and TRBJ2-1, with a possible D match to TRBD2 (5 bases). Germline values: CDR1 WNHNN, CDR2 SYGVQD (reference sequence). CDR3 size: 14 residues. Trimming stripped 4 bases from V and 3 bases from J, with 10 bases between. The CDR3 is CASSASGFYNEQFF. The DNA of the CDR3 is TGCGCCAGCAGTGCGAGCGGATTCTACAATGAGCAGTTCTTC.

The chain uses TRBV7-9 and TRBJ2-7; the match to TRBD1 covers 9 bases. The CDR3 consists of 14 residues. Germline V gene lookup returns CDR1 SEHNR and CDR2 FQNEAQ (reference sequence). V shed 5 bases, J shed 4 bases, and the junction held 6 bases outside the gene matches. The CDR3 loop reads CASSPRQGGYEQYF. DNA of the CDR3: TGTGCCAGCAGCCCGCGACAGGGGGGGTACGAGCAGTACTTC.

The rearrangement links TRBV28 to TRBJ2-2; D possibly corresponds to TRBD1 (5 bases). The CDR3 has 15 amino acids. Trimming left V 6 bases short and J 0 bases short, with 11 bases between. The V gene's germline CDR1 is MDHEN and CDR2 SYDVKM. The CDR3 loop is CASSTAGTNTGELFF. The CDR3 DNA is TGTGCCAGCAGCACCGCAGGGACGAACACCGGGGAGCTGTTTTTT. Filled out from reference TRBV28 and TRBJ2-2, the complete variable domain reads DVKVTQSSRYLVKRTGEKVFLECVQDMDHENMFWYRQDPGLGLRLIYFSYDVKMKEKGDIPEGYSVSREKKERFSLILESASTNQTSMYLCASSTAGTNTGELFFGEGSRLTVL.

V gene TRBV7-6 combines with J gene TRBJ2-1; TRBD2 matches 12 bases. Trimming cost V 5 bases and J 5 bases; bases outside gene matches: 10. The CDR3 is 17 residues long. Germline assignment: CDR1 SGHVS and CDR2 FNYEAQ. CDR3 amino acids: CASSHPGLAGQDNEQFF. Here the CDR3 DNA reads TGTGCCAGCAGCCACCCGGGACTAGCGGGTCAAGACAATGAGCAGTTCTTC.

This chain joins TRBV9 and TRBJ1-3; D gene ambiguous. Trimming shortened V by 2 bases and J by 4 bases, and 16 bases separated the two germline ends. The CDR3 is 16 residues long. Per germline, CDR1 SGDLS and CDR2 YYNGEE. The CDR3, as DNA: TGTGCCAGCAGCGTCCGGGGAGATACGGGCGGAAACACCATATATTTT. Protein: CASSVRGDTGGNTIYF. The whole variable domain, filled in from reference TRBV9 and TRBJ1-3, reads DSGVTQTPKHLITATGQRVTLRCSPRSGDLSVYWYQQSLDQGLQFLIQYYNGEERAKGNILERFSAQQFPDLHSELNLSSLELGDSALYFCASSVRGDTGGNTIYFGEGSWLTVV.

This clone was detected only once. The chain recombines TRBV28 with TRBJ1-2; 9 bases map to TRBD1. This CDR3 has 13 amino acids. The V and J ends lost 10 bases and 6 bases, in that order; junction bases with no gene match: 9. Looked up from germline, CDR1 is MDHEN and CDR2 is SYDVKM. CDR3 in DNA: TGTGCCAATTCCGGGACAGGGACAAATGGCTACACCTTC. Amino acids: CANSGTGTNGYTF.